Following are 4 T cell receptor beta chains from one sample sequenced in a study of blood T cells in healthy people across ages. Primers used in a second PCR of roughly 7 to 11 cycles were a sample-barcoded 5' primer and a J-beta primer mix. TCRdb re-called the 5' RACE reads with MiXCR, one entry per CDR3 protein. This sample carries 1,300,000 or so distinct CDR3 sequences, approximately 63% of them seen once, and the ten largest clones take under 8.5%. Sequenced input: blood. The source is a man between 18 and 35 years old in good health.

This clonotype has just a few counts. This sequence joins TRBV9 and TRBJ2-7; 9 bases fit TRBD1. This CDR3 region has 14 residues. Germline CDR1 SGDLS, CDR2 YYNGEE. Unmatched junction bases numbered 4, after V lost 3 bases and J lost 3 bases. The CDR3 sequence: CASSAGQGGYEQYF. The CDR3 DNA reads TGTGCCAGCAGCGCGGGACAGGGAGGCTACGAGCAGTACTTC. The variable domain in full, completed from reference TRBV9 and TRBJ2-7, reads DSGVTQTPKHLITATGQRVTLRCSPRSGDLSVYWYQQSLDQGLQFLIQYYNGEERAKGNILERFSAQQFPDLHSELNLSSLELGDSALYFCASSAGQGGYEQYFGPGTRLTVT.

The chain has TRBV11-2 and TRBJ2-5, with D uncertain. The V gene lost 5 bases and the J gene lost 1 base, with 14 bases spanning the gap. This CDR3 is built from 15 residues. Germline V gene data show CDR1 as SGHAT and CDR2 as FQNNGV. The CDR3 DNA sequence: TGTGCCAGCAGCCCCCGGTCTGGCCTCCAAGAGACCCAGTACTTC. Translation gives CASSPRSGLQETQYF.

V usage is TRBV21-1 and J usage is TRBJ2-7; TRBD1, the D gene given by the table, was not confirmed from the DNA. TRBV21-1 is reported as a pseudogene. The CDR3 has 16 amino acids. CDR3 protein: CASSTQNRGQTYEQYF. In nucleotides, the CDR3 is TGTGCCAGCAGCACTCAAAACAGGGGCCAAACCTACGAGCAGTACTTC.

The chain is built from TRBV12-3 or TRBV12-4 and TRBJ1-1; no reliable D call. V lost 7 bases and J lost 6, with 9 bases in between. The CDR3 is 11 amino acids. CDR3 loop: CASNHGAEAFF. CDR3 sequence (DNA): TGTGCCAGCAACCATGGGGCTGAAGCTTTCTTT.